These 26 T cell receptor beta chains came from one sample sequenced in a study of cytomegalovirus exposure and HLA in healthy donors. In the PCR, 60 Vbeta and 13 Jbeta primers were used. Here immunoSEQ multiplex PCR was the method, and the copy in TCRdb shows in-frame clones only, minus some. Of approximately 91,000 clones detected, 55% to 80% appear once; the ten largest clones hold over 0.95%. Source material: PBMCs. All receptors come from a female donor in good health and CMV-seronegative.

The chain joins TRBV27 to TRBJ2-3; unclear D gene. V lost 7 bases and J lost 0, with 11 bases in between. The CDR3 covers 14 residues. Germline assignment: CDR1 MNHEY and CDR2 SMNVEV (reference sequence). The CDR3 spells CASKFLRSTDTQYF. CDR3 DNA sequence: TGTGCCAGCAAGTTCCTACGGAGCACAGATACGCAGTATTTT.

The V call is TRBV5-6, the J call TRBJ2-5; 10 bases align to TRBD1. Germline values: CDR1 SGHDT, CDR2 YYEEEE. The CDR3 is 15 residues long. Germline trimming cut 0 bases from V and 5 bases from J; bases unmatched to any gene: 4. The CDR3 nucleotides read TGTGCCAGCAGCTTGGGGACAGGGGGAATTGAGACCCAGTACTTC. It codes for CASSLGTGGIETQYF.

This clone was observed a handful of times. Without the conserved terminal phenylalanine or tryptophan, this CDR3 likely stems from a read error. Because the CDR3's place on the DNA is in doubt, the DNA is left out and the CDR3 is given as listed by TCRdb. CDR3 loop: CASSLDNWGQVSL. The chain has TRBV7-8 and TRBJ1-2; the listed D gene, TRBD1, was not tested against the DNA. The CDR3 spans 13 amino acids, including both terminal residues. Germline V gives CDR1 SGHVS, CDR2 FQNEAQ.

The genes are TRBV14 and TRBJ1-6; 8 bases match TRBD1. Losses at the gene ends were 4 bases for V and 9 bases for J; bases not matched to a gene: 5. The germline V gene has CDR1 SGHDN and CDR2 FVKESK. This CDR3 spans 14 amino acids. In nucleotides, the CDR3 is TGTGCCAGCAGCCCCGACAGGGGTGGTTCACCCCTCCACTTT. Translation: CASSPDRGGSPLHF.

The chain couples TRBV14 to TRBJ2-1; TRBD2 matches at 8 bases. V trimming: 0 bases; J trimming: 4 bases; junction bases outside the gene matches: 11. Germline CDR1 and CDR2: SGHDN and FVKESK. The CDR3 totals 18 residues. In DNA, the CDR3 is TGTGCCAGCAGCCAAGATGTGCTTAGCGGGAAAACATACAATGAGCAGTTCTTC. Translated, it gives CASSQDVLSGKTYNEQFF.

The rearrangement links TRBV27 to TRBJ1-2; TRBD1 agrees at 9 bases. J was trimmed by 7 bases and V by 6 bases; bases with no gene match: 9. The CDR3 totals 14 residues. Germline lookup yields CDR1 MNHEY and CDR2 SMNVEV (reference sequence). CDR3 residues: CASSPGTGLGGYTF. Here the CDR3 DNA reads TGTGCCAGCAGCCCCGGGACAGGGCTTGGTGGCTACACCTTC.

This sequence joins TRBV7-8 and TRBJ2-2; 8 bases line up with TRBD2. Germline CDR1 is SGHVS and CDR2 is FQNEAQ. V dropped 4 bases and J dropped 3; count of bases not matched to a gene: 7. The CDR3 length is 16 residues. CDR3 region: CASSSYSGIHTGELFF. The CDR3 nucleotides read TGTGCCAGCAGCTCTTATAGCGGGATACACACCGGGGAGCTGTTTTTT.

This chain links TRBV12-2 with TRBJ2-7; the table assigns TRBD2, which was not confirmed against the DNA. TRBV12-2 is classified as a pseudogene. The CDR3 covers 11 residues. For the CDR3, the DNA is TGTACAAGTCGCAGCGCTGGCGAGCAGTACTTC. This encodes CTSRSAGEQYF.

The chain combines TRBV27 with TRBJ2-7; no firm D call. The CDR3 is 14 amino acids. V lost 6 bases, J lost 0 bases, and 12 bases lay in between. Germline-derived CDR1 and CDR2 are MNHEY and SMNVEV (reference sequence). The CDR3 loop reads CASSLAGTSYEQYF. The CDR3 DNA is TGTGCCAGCAGCCTGGCAGGTACCTCCTACGAGCAGTACTTC.

This chain uses TRBV5-4 with TRBJ1-2; 7 nucleotides agree with TRBD1. Per germline, CDR1 SGHNT and CDR2 YYREEE (reference sequence). V shed 4 bases and J 6 bases; nucleotides not matched to a gene: 9. The CDR3 totals 14 residues. The CDR3 is CASSPTTGRDGYTF. In DNA form, the CDR3 reads TGTGCCAGCAGCCCGACGACAGGGCGAGATGGCTACACCTTC.

The V gene is TRBV7-6, the J gene TRBJ1-4, with TRBD1 matching 7 bases. Trimming took 5 bases from V and 3 from J; bases not matched to a gene: 3. CDR3 size: 14 residues. Germline V CDR1 and CDR2: SGHVS, FNYEAQ. CDR3 sequence reads: CASSQGEANEKLFF. Here the CDR3 DNA reads TGTGCCAGCAGCCAGGGGGAAGCTAATGAAAAACTGTTTTTT.

Only one count was recorded for this clone. The chain combines TRBV10-3 with TRBJ1-2; 7 bases align to TRBD1. The CDR3 covers 14 residues. The J segment lost 2 bases and the V segment lost 6 bases, leaving 6 bases of the junction unmatched. Germline values: CDR1 ENHRY, CDR2 SYGVKD. CDR3 residues: CAISPGQTNYGYTF. The CDR3 region has the DNA TGTGCCATCAGCCCGGGACAGACCAACTATGGCTACACCTTC.

The chain recombines TRBV29-1 with TRBJ2-3; 10 bases align to TRBD2. The CDR3 loop spans 16 amino acids. The ends lost 2 bases at V and 2 bases at J; junction bases unmatched: 7. Germline-derived CDR1 and CDR2 are SQVTM and ANQGSEA. The CDR3 nucleotides read TGCAGCGTTGAAAGGCTAGCGGGGGACCTCACAGATACGCAGTATTTT. Encoded protein: CSVERLAGDLTDTQYF.

Here the CDR3 DNA reads TGTGCCAGCTCACCACCGGGCGGGTTCCAAGAGACCCAGTACTTC. It yields the protein CASSPPGGFQETQYF. The chain employs TRBV18 and TRBJ2-5; D may be TRBD2 (5 bases). V lost 0 bases to trimming and J lost 1 base, with 9 bases between them. Germline lookup yields CDR1 KGHSH and CDR2 LQKENI. The CDR3 is 15 residues long.

This clone has more than one count but fewer than ten. The CDR3 nucleotides are TGTGCCAGCAGCGTAGCTACAGGGTTCGGAACTAATGAAAAACTGTTTTTT. As protein: CASSVATGFGTNEKLFF. The chain joins TRBV9 to TRBJ1-4; tentatively, D is TRBD1 (6 bases). The CDR3 consists of 17 residues. Germline values: CDR1 SGDLS, CDR2 YYNGEE. Trimming removed 0 bases from V and 1 base from J, with 13 bases in between.

The rearrangement links TRBV12-5 to TRBJ2-3, with a possible D match to TRBD2 (6 bases). Germline V gene data show CDR1 as LGHNT and CDR2 as FRNRAP. The CDR3 has 13 amino acids. CDR3 region: CAPGGGAGDTQYF. In DNA, the CDR3 is TGTGCACCTGGTGGAGGGGCGGGGGATACGCAGTATTTT.

The rearrangement joins TRBV2 to TRBJ2-7; TRBD2 matches at 8 bases. The CDR3 runs to 12 residues. Germline V CDR1 and CDR2: SNHLY, FYNNEI. Losses at the gene ends were 8 bases for V and 6 bases for J; bases not matched to a gene: 6. The CDR3 sequence: CASSGGEVEQYF. As DNA, the CDR3 is TGTGCCAGCTCCGGGGGGGAAGTCGAGCAGTACTTC. Using reference TRBV2 and TRBJ2-7 for the parts outside the CDR3, the full variable domain is EPEVTQTPSHQVTQMGQEVILRCVPISNHLYFYWYRQILGQKVEFLVSFYNNEISEKSEIFDDQFSVERPDGSNFTLKIRSTKLEDSAMYFCASSGGEVEQYFGPGTRLTVT.

The V and J genes are TRBV7-9 and TRBJ2-7, with D unclear. Germline values: CDR1 SEHNR, CDR2 FQNEAQ (reference sequence). The length of the CDR3 is 12 residues. The V gene lost 3 bases and the J gene lost 1 base, with 4 bases spanning the gap. The chain's CDR3 is CASSFASYEQYF. CDR3 DNA: TGTGCCAGCAGCTTCGCGTCCTACGAGCAGTACTTC.

This clone has only a few counts. The chain links TRBV11-3 to TRBJ1-1; D is possibly TRBD1 (5 bases). The CDR3 spans 15 residues. With 5 bases removed from V and 3 bases from J, the gap between germline ends came to 16 bases. The V gene's germline CDR1 is SGHNT and CDR2 YENEEA. CDR3 residues: CASSPRSGADTEAFF. CDR3 sequence (DNA): TGTGCCAGCAGCCCTAGGTCTGGGGCCGACACTGAAGCTTTCTTT.

The CDR3 DNA reads as TGTGCCAGCAGTGAAGCAGGGGGCAATCAGCCCCAGCATTTT. Its translation: CASSEAGGNQPQHF. The gene calls are TRBV6-1 and TRBJ1-5; perhaps TRBD1 as D (5 bases). CDR3 length: 14 residues. The germline V gene encodes CDR1 MNHNS and CDR2 SASEGT. V was cut by 0 bases and J by 2 bases, with 5 bases left in between.

The gene calls are TRBV6-5 and TRBJ2-1; 9 nucleotides line up with TRBD2. Trimming at V came to 6 bases and at J to 8 bases, leaving 5 bases not matched to a gene. There are 13 residues in the CDR3. Germline V lookup: CDR1 MNHEY, CDR2 SVGAGI. DNA for the CDR3: TGTGCCAGCAGCCCCGGGACTAGCTATGAGCAGTTCTTC. Translation gives CASSPGTSYEQFF.

V and J are TRBV5-1 and TRBJ2-7, with D maybe TRBD2 (5 bases). The V gene lost 0 bases and the J gene lost 0 bases, with 13 bases spanning the gap. Germline CDR1 reads SGHRS; CDR2 reads YFSETQ. The CDR3 consists of 16 residues. This CDR3 is CASSLAIVASSYEQYF. CDR3 DNA sequence: TGCGCCAGCAGCTTGGCCATAGTAGCGAGCTCCTACGAGCAGTACTTC.

The V call is TRBV28, the J call TRBJ2-1; maybe TRBD1 (5 bases). Germline lookup yields CDR1 MDHEN and CDR2 SYDVKM. Trimming removed 5 bases from V and 6 bases from J, with 14 bases in between. The CDR3 sequence is 14 residues long. CDR3 region: CASSHRKFRNEQFF. Here the CDR3 DNA reads TGTGCCAGCAGTCACAGGAAATTCCGCAATGAGCAGTTCTTC.

This chain links TRBV6-6 with TRBJ2-7, with a possible D match to TRBD2 (6 bases). The CDR3 is 13 residues long. Germline CDR1 is MNHNY and CDR2 is SVGAGI (reference sequence). The CDR3, as DNA: TGTGCGGCCGGATGGGGGAGGTCCTACGAGCAGTACTTC. As protein: CAAGWGRSYEQYF.

The chain joins TRBV15 to TRBJ1-5; the match to TRBD1 covers 9 bases. The CDR3 sequence is 16 residues long. V was pared by 0 bases and J by 2 bases, with 2 bases of the junction left unmatched. Per the germline V gene, CDR1 is LNHNV and CDR2 is YYDKDF (reference sequence). The CDR3, as DNA: TGTGCCACCAGCAGAGAGGGGGACAGGGGCAATCAGCCCCAGCATTTT. It yields the protein CATSREGDRGNQPQHF.

V is TRBV6-1 and J is TRBJ1-3; 7 nucleotides line up with TRBD1. CDR3 length: 15 amino acids. Trimming cost V 7 bases and J 1 base; bases outside gene matches: 7. Germline values: CDR1 MNHNS, CDR2 SASEGT. The DNA of the CDR3 is TGTGCCAGCATTAGGACAGGTTGGTCTGGAAACACCATATATTTT. Its translation: CASIRTGWSGNTIYF.